One and the same sample provided the 16 T cell receptor beta chains below, sequenced in a study of monozygotic twins with cystic fibrosis (dated by TCRdb to about 2021). Receptor libraries were prepared by the immunoSEQ multiplex PCR assay. Not all clones reach the TCRdb copy of this immuneACCESS table, which keeps in-frame sequences only. Checked studies attribute under half of the gap to unresolved V genes and leave the rest unexplained. The sample table contains over 15,000 clones; only one count was recorded for 96% of them. The ten largest account for about 0.6% of the sample. The specimen was blood. All receptors come from a girl between 2 and 10 years old with cystic fibrosis.

The table lists this clone with a count of one. V gene TRBV6-1 combines with J gene TRBJ1-2, with a possible D match to TRBD1 (6 bases). The germline CDR1 and CDR2 sequences are MNHNS and SASEGT. The CDR3 runs 14 residues. Between the trimmed V and J ends, which lost 0 bases and 9 bases, there was a span of 14 bases. As DNA, the CDR3 is TGTGCCAGCAGTGAAGCGCAGGGGACGAGGAGCTACACCTTC. Encoded protein: CASSEAQGTRSYTF.

This chain connects TRBV7-2 to TRBJ2-5; D ambiguous. V shed 0 bases and J shed 4 bases, with 15 bases lying between them. The CDR3 runs 16 residues. CDR1 and CDR2 from the germline V gene are SGHTA and FQGNSA. This chain's CDR3 is CASSLAGVWLGETQYF. For the CDR3, the DNA is TGTGCCAGCAGCTTAGCTGGGGTCTGGTTGGGAGAGACCCAGTACTTC.

V and J are TRBV28 and TRBJ1-1; TRBD1 is a possible D gene (5 bases). The germline V and J ends were trimmed by 7 bases and 1 base, with 10 bases remaining between them. This CDR3 contains 13 residues. Germline V gives CDR1 MDHEN, CDR2 SYDVKM. The CDR3 sequence: CASTDSENTEAFF. Here the CDR3 DNA reads TGTGCCAGCACCGACAGTGAGAACACTGAAGCTTTCTTT.

The gene calls are TRBV7-9 and TRBJ1-1; TRBD1 matches at 7 bases. The germline gives CDR1 SEHNR, CDR2 FQNEAQ (reference sequence). The CDR3 runs 15 residues. Trimming cost V 5 bases and J 0 bases; bases outside gene matches: 6. The CDR3 DNA follows: TGTGCCAGCAGCGCGGGACAGCACATGAACACTGAAGCTTTCTTT. This encodes CASSAGQHMNTEAFF.

This chain uses TRBV6-4 with TRBJ1-2; tentatively, D is TRBD1 (6 bases). This CDR3 has 15 residues. V was clipped by 3 bases and J by 8 bases, with 19 bases between them. Looked up from germline, CDR1 is MRHNA and CDR2 is SNTAGT. The chain's CDR3 is CASSEWAGEYVGYTF. CDR3 bases: TGTGCCAGCAGTGAGTGGGCAGGGGAGTACGTGGGCTACACCTTC.

The V gene is TRBV6-6, the J gene TRBJ1-1; TRBD1 is a possible D gene (6 bases). Germline loops: CDR1 MNHNY, CDR2 SVGAGI (reference sequence). The CDR3 spans 13 residues. V lost 1 base, J lost 5 bases, and 8 bases lay in between. The CDR3, as DNA: TGTGCCAGCAGTTACTACAGGGAAACTGAAGCTTTCTTT. Translating it yields CASSYYRETEAFF.

V gene TRBV6-5 combines with J gene TRBJ1-1; 8 nucleotides agree with TRBD1. With V trimmed by 10 bases and J by 1 base, 5 bases remained unmatched. Per the germline V gene, CDR1 is MNHEY and CDR2 is SVGAGI. This CDR3 region has 13 residues. This CDR3 is CATQQGENTEAFF. CDR3 DNA sequence: TGTGCCACTCAACAGGGGGAGAACACTGAAGCTTTCTTT.

The gene calls are TRBV7-2 and TRBJ1-1; tentatively, D is TRBD1 (5 bases). The V end was cut by 5 bases, the J end by 5 bases, with 21 bases between. The CDR3 consists of 16 residues. Germline V CDR1 and CDR2: SGHTA, FQGNSA. CDR3 protein: CASSPNRDQSITEAFF. CDR3 nucleotide sequence: TGTGCCAGCAGCCCCAACCGGGACCAGAGTATAACTGAAGCTTTCTTT.

In its sample, this clone was seen once. Other nucleotide sequences from this sample produce the same CDR3. The chain combines TRBV4-3 with TRBJ2-7; 9 bases map to TRBD2. This CDR3 spans 15 amino acids. CDR1 and CDR2 from the germline V gene are LGHNA and YSLEER. With 0 bases clipped from V and 3 bases from J, the junction kept 3 bases outside the gene matches. CDR3 loop: CASSQEASGIYEQYF. Here the CDR3 DNA reads TGCGCCAGCAGCCAAGAGGCTAGCGGGATCTACGAGCAGTACTTC.

CDR3 protein: CAWRPGTPTRDNEQFF. In DNA form, the CDR3 reads TGTGCCTGGAGGCCCGGGACCCCGACCCGGGACAATGAGCAGTTCTTC. The chain is built from TRBV30 and TRBJ2-1; D tentatively fits TRBD1 or TRBD2 (5 bases each). Per germline, CDR1 GTSNPN and CDR2 SVGIG (reference sequence). There are 16 residues in the CDR3. V was pared by 3 bases and J by 5 bases, with 20 bases between.

This chain uses TRBV6-5 with TRBJ1-1; D perhaps matches TRBD1 (6 bases). Germline assignment: CDR1 MNHEY and CDR2 SVGAGI. Deletions cut 6 bases from V and 0 bases from J, with 11 bases between. This CDR3 comprises 14 residues. The CDR3 reads CASRRTAMNTEAFF. CDR3 DNA sequence: TGTGCCAGCAGAAGGACAGCTATGAACACTGAAGCTTTCTTT.

The rearrangement uses TRBV5-6 and TRBJ2-1; a weak D match, TRBD2 (5 bases). V lost 0 bases and J lost 1, with 8 bases in between. From germline, CDR1 is SGHDT and CDR2 YYEEEE. The CDR3 runs to 15 residues. CDR3: CASSLVGVSYNEQFF. The CDR3 nucleotides are TGTGCCAGCAGCTTGGTCGGGGTTTCCTACAATGAGCAGTTCTTC.

The rearrangement links TRBV28 to TRBJ2-1; 11 bases map to TRBD2. Germline-derived CDR1 and CDR2 are MDHEN and SYDVKM. The CDR3 is 14 amino acids. After removal of 3 bases from V and 8 bases from J, the junction contained 3 bases not matched to a gene. The CDR3, as DNA: TGTGCCAGCAGTTTCGGGACTAGCGGCGATGAGCAGTTCTTC. Encoded protein: CASSFGTSGDEQFF.

This chain connects TRBV7-2 to TRBJ2-6; the D gene is possibly TRBD1 (5 bases). Trimming took 0 bases from V and 4 from J, leaving 7 bases between them. The CDR3 runs 15 residues. Per the germline V gene, CDR1 is SGHTA and CDR2 is FQGNSA. CDR3 sequence reads: CASSLAGAGANVLTF. The CDR3 DNA sequence: TGTGCCAGCAGCTTAGCAGGGGCAGGGGCCAACGTCCTGACTTTC.

The chain is built from TRBV5-4 and TRBJ1-1; D remains ambiguous. Germline V gene data show CDR1 as SGHNT and CDR2 as YYREEE (reference sequence). This CDR3 is built from 13 residues. The germline V and J ends were trimmed by 0 bases and 2 bases, with 5 bases remaining between them. The CDR3 loop reads CASSLDVNTEAFF. DNA of the CDR3: TGTGCCAGCAGCTTGGACGTTAACACTGAAGCTTTCTTT.

The CDR3 nucleotides are TGTGCCAGCAGTCCGCATAGCGGGGGCAACAATGAGCAGTTCTTC. Translation gives CASSPHSGGNNEQFF. This rearrangement joins TRBV27 to TRBJ2-1; 9 nucleotides match TRBD2. The CDR3 has 15 residues. V was clipped by 5 bases and J by 5 bases; unmatched bases: 7. Germline V gene sequence: CDR1 MNHEY, CDR2 SMNVEV (reference sequence).